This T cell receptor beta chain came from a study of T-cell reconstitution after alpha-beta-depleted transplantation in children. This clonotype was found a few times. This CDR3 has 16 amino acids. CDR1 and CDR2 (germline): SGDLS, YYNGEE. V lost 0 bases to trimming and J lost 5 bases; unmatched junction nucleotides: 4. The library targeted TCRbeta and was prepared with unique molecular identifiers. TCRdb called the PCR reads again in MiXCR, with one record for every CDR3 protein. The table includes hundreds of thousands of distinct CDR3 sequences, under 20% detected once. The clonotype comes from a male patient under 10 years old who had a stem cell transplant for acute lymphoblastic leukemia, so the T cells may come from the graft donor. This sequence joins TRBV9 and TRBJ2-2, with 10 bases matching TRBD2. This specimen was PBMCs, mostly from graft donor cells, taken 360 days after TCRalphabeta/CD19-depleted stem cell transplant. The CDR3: CASSVGSSGRTGELFF. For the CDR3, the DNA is TGTGCCAGCAGCGTAGGCAGTAGCGGGAGGACCGGGGAGCTGTTTTTT.